This TCR beta chain was found in a study of cytomegalovirus exposure and HLA in healthy donors. Study-wide points: Clonal expansion was found to be greater in HLA-associated TCR beta chains than in equally common others in a later analysis.

On this clone itself: Its antigen is undetermined.

PCR primers comprised 60 Vbeta and 13 Jbeta primers. Libraries were prepared by immunoSEQ multiplex PCR; TCRdb keeps only in-frame clonotypes and omits some of them. The table records some 100,000 clones, about three quarters of them present only once. This CDR3 has 15 amino acids. Trimming stripped 6 bases from V and 4 bases from J, with 16 bases between. From germline, CDR1 is KGHSH and CDR2 LQKENI. This TCR was recovered from a woman aged 40 to 50 in good health and CMV-seropositive. Material: PBMCs. The rearrangement links TRBV18 to TRBJ2-1, with D maybe TRBD2 (6 bases). DNA for the CDR3: TGTGCCAGCTCCGGACTACAAATAGGATACAATGAGCAGTTCTTC. Translated, it gives CASSGLQIGYNEQFF.